The next 22 T cell receptor beta chains were all read from a single sample in a study of blood T cell repertoires in COVID-19. Assay used: immunoSEQ multiplex PCR; TCRdb lists only in-frame clones, some missing. The table has some 160,000 clones, around 75% seen once. Sequenced: peripheral blood. All receptors derive from an elderly woman with acute or convalescent COVID-19.

The chain couples TRBV28 to TRBJ2-4; possibly TRBD2 for D (5 bases). The CDR3 is 15 amino acids. V dropped 5 bases and J dropped 6 bases, with 17 bases sitting between them. Germline lookup yields CDR1 MDHEN and CDR2 SYDVKM. The CDR3 sequence is CASSPPQRQRNIQYF. In DNA form, the CDR3 reads TGTGCCAGCAGTCCCCCCCAGCGGCAACGAAACATTCAGTACTTC.

This rearrangement joins TRBV4-1 to TRBJ1-1, with D perhaps matching TRBD1 (6 bases). Between the trimmed V and J ends, which lost 2 bases and 1 base, there was a span of 11 bases. The CDR3 has 15 residues. CDR1 MGHRA and CDR2 YSYEKL come from the germline V gene. The CDR3 reads CASSQQTGRNTEAFF. CDR3 in DNA: TGCGCCAGCAGCCAACAGACAGGAAGGAACACTGAAGCTTTCTTT.

The chain uses TRBV5-1 and TRBJ2-3, with 7 positions matching TRBD2. The V gene's germline CDR1 is SGHRS and CDR2 YFSETQ. V shed 0 bases and J 2 bases; nucleotides not matched to a gene: 6. The CDR3 has 16 residues. This CDR3 reads CASSLGPSGTTDTQYF. The CDR3, as DNA: TGCGCCAGCAGCTTGGGGCCTAGCGGAACCACAGATACGCAGTATTTT.

The chain couples TRBV12-5 to TRBJ1-1; TRBD1 matches at 8 bases. The CDR3 sequence is 15 residues long. Germline CDR1 is LGHNT and CDR2 is FRNRAP. The V gene end was trimmed by 2 bases and the J gene end by 0 bases; junction bases not matched to a gene: 2. Written as DNA, the CDR3 is TGTGCTAGTGGTTTGCCGACAGGGGTGAACACTGAAGCTTTCTTT. It encodes CASGLPTGVNTEAFF.

This clone came up once. The V and J genes are TRBV28 and TRBJ1-4, with TRBD1 identical over 9 bases. The CDR3 sequence is 16 residues long. The V and J ends lost 6 bases and 2 bases, in that order; junction bases with no gene match: 7. Germline V CDR1 and CDR2: MDHEN, SYDVKM. CDR3 loop: CASSPQGAVTNEKLFF. CDR3 DNA sequence: TGTGCCAGCAGCCCACAGGGGGCGGTTACTAATGAAAAACTGTTTTTT.

This chain uses TRBV28 with TRBJ2-1; TRBD2 aligns across 11 bases. V gave up 3 bases and J gave up 6 bases; unmatched junction bases: 10. The CDR3 is 17 residues long. Germline V gene sequence: CDR1 MDHEN, CDR2 SYDVKM. The CDR3 here is CASSFHSGRAFSNEQFF. CDR3 nucleotides: TGTGCCAGCAGTTTCCATAGCGGGAGGGCCTTCTCCAATGAGCAGTTCTTC.

The chain has TRBV9 and TRBJ1-6, with 10 bases lining up with TRBD1. This CDR3 spans 16 amino acids. V trimming: 4 bases; J trimming: 7 bases; junction bases outside the gene matches: 8. Per the germline V gene, CDR1 is SGDLS and CDR2 is YYNGEE. This chain's CDR3 is CASSPRDRGRNSPLHF. The CDR3 DNA follows: TGTGCCAGCAGCCCCCGCGACAGGGGGCGGAATTCACCCCTCCACTTT.

The chain carries TRBV28 and TRBJ2-7; possible D gene TRBD2, 6 bases. The CDR3 covers 14 residues. Germline lookup yields CDR1 MDHEN and CDR2 SYDVKM. Trimming cost V 7 bases and J 2 bases, with 15 bases left between them. CDR3: CASTKAGRAYEQYF. The CDR3 region has the DNA TGTGCCAGCACGAAAGCGGGTAGGGCCTACGAGCAGTACTTC. The entire variable domain, with the rest obtained from reference TRBV28 and TRBJ2-7, is as follows: DVKVTQSSRYLVKRTGEKVFLECVQDMDHENMFWYRQDPGLGLRLIYFSYDVKMKEKGDIPEGYSVSREKKERFSLILESASTNQTSMYLCASTKAGRAYEQYFGPGTRLTVT.

The chain links TRBV5-1 to TRBJ2-3; TRBD2 matches at 11 bases. Unmatched junction bases numbered 10, after V lost 1 base and J lost 0 bases. CDR1 is SGHRS, CDR2 YFSETQ, per germline. This CDR3 spans 19 amino acids. CDR3 sequence (DNA): TGCGCCAGCAGCTTGCGTGCTCCTAGCGGGAGGACTAGCACAGATACGCAGTATTTT. As protein: CASSLRAPSGRTSTDTQYF. The full variable domain, in which reference TRBV5-1 and TRBJ2-3 provide the parts outside the CDR3, is KAGVTQTPRYLIKTRGQQVTLSCSPISGHRSVSWYQQTPGQGLQFLFEYFSETQRNKGNFPGRFSGRQFSNSRSEMNVSTLELGDSALYLCASSLRAPSGRTSTDTQYFGPGTRLTVL.

J is TRBJ2-1 and V is TRBV27; 11 bases align to TRBD2. CDR1 and CDR2 (germline): MNHEY, SMNVEV (reference sequence). The V and J ends lost 6 bases and 7 bases, in that order; junction bases with no gene match: 11. The CDR3 is 16 residues long. DNA for the CDR3: TGTGCCAGCAGAGACTTACTAGCGGGAGTTAGAAATGAGCAGTTCTTC. As protein: CASRDLLAGVRNEQFF.

The rearrangement uses TRBV21-1 and TRBJ2-7; the D call of TRBD1 is as the table states it, not checked on the DNA. TRBV21-1 corresponds to a pseudogene. The CDR3 runs 17 residues. The CDR3, as DNA: TGTGCCAGCAGCAAAGATGGGGCAGGGGCGAGATCCTACGAGCAGTACTTC. Amino acid sequence: CASSKDGAGARSYEQYF.

The chain is built from TRBV19 and TRBJ2-5; 7 nucleotides line up with TRBD2. The V gene end was trimmed by 4 bases and the J gene end by 1 base; junction bases not matched to a gene: 6. Germline values: CDR1 LNHDA, CDR2 SQIVND (reference sequence). The CDR3 length is 15 residues. The CDR3 coding sequence is TGTGCCAGTAGTAAGCCTAGCGGAGCCCAAGAGACCCAGTACTTC. Translation gives CASSKPSGAQETQYF.

In its sample, this clone was seen a few times. V is TRBV19 and J is TRBJ1-2, with TRBD1 as a possible D gene (6 bases). Trimming took off 7 bases at V and 4 bases at J, with 10 bases between the two ends. Germline V gene lookup returns CDR1 LNHDA and CDR2 SQIVND (reference sequence). The CDR3 has 12 residues. This chain's CDR3 is CASTAGAYGYTF. In nucleotides, the CDR3 is TGTGCCAGTACGGCAGGGGCCTATGGCTACACCTTC.

This chain links TRBV7-6 with TRBJ1-1, with no clear D. Germline V gene data show CDR1 as SGHVS and CDR2 as FNYEAQ. The CDR3 has 14 residues. Trimming removed 8 bases from V and 0 bases from J, with 13 bases in between. As DNA, the CDR3 is TGTGCCAGCTTACCCAGGCTCTTGAACACTGAAGCTTTCTTT. Translation gives CASLPRLLNTEAFF.

The V gene is TRBV30, the J gene TRBJ2-1; no definite D call. The CDR3 is made up of 11 amino acids. Germline lookup yields CDR1 GTSNPN and CDR2 SVGIG (reference sequence). Trimming took 5 bases from V and 6 from J, leaving 8 bases between them. The CDR3 nucleotides are TGTGCCTGGTCACGAGCCAATGAGCAGTTCTTC. This translates into CAWSRANEQFF.

The CDR3 loop is CASTGFTRITSEAFF. DNA of the CDR3: TGTGCCAGCACCGGATTTACACGGATCACTAGCGAAGCTTTCTTT. V usage is TRBV2 and J usage is TRBJ1-1, with no clear D. V shed 7 bases and J shed 8 bases, with 23 bases lying between them. Germline loops: CDR1 SNHLY, CDR2 FYNNEI. This CDR3 is built from 15 residues.

This chain links TRBV7-8 with TRBJ1-2; D not resolved. The CDR3 spans 15 residues. Per the germline V gene, CDR1 is SGHVS and CDR2 is FQNEAQ. V lost 3 bases and J 4 bases, leaving 15 bases between the germline ends. The CDR3 sequence: CASSFGSSAIYGYTF. The CDR3, as DNA: TGTGCCAGCAGCTTCGGGTCCTCGGCCATCTATGGCTACACCTTC.

V usage is TRBV25-1 and J usage is TRBJ2-3, with TRBD1 identical over 11 bases. CDR3 length: 18 residues. With 4 bases clipped from V and 2 bases from J, the junction kept 11 bases outside the gene matches. Germline V lookup: CDR1 MGHDK, CDR2 SYGVNS. The DNA for the CDR3 is TGTGCCAGCAGTGCGGGGACAGGGGGTAAGCGAATCACAGATACGCAGTATTTT. It encodes CASSAGTGGKRITDTQYF.

This clone turned up a few times. This chain uses TRBV2 with TRBJ1-3, with D tentatively TRBD1 (5 bases). Trimming removed 3 bases at V and 4 bases at J, with 10 bases between. Germline assignment: CDR1 SNHLY and CDR2 FYNNEI. The length of the CDR3 is 14 residues. The CDR3 is CASSEQGQGNTIYF. Here the CDR3 DNA reads TGTGCCAGCAGTGAGCAGGGCCAAGGAAACACCATATATTTT.

This chain links TRBV10-2 with TRBJ1-2, with D possibly matching TRBD1 (5 bases). V lost 3 bases, J lost 8 bases, and 10 bases lay in between. This CDR3 has 12 residues. Germline CDR1 WSHSY, CDR2 SAAADI. The CDR3 reads CASSDTGLGYTF. In DNA, the CDR3 is TGCGCCAGCAGTGACACGGGACTCGGCTACACCTTC.

The chain joins TRBV5-1 to TRBJ1-2; 11 bases line up with TRBD1. V shed 3 bases and J 4 bases; nucleotides not matched to a gene: 8. The length of the CDR3 is 16 residues. Germline V lookup: CDR1 SGHRS, CDR2 YFSETQ. CDR3 region: CASSSGTGGRGYGYTF. CDR3 DNA sequence: TGCGCCAGCAGCTCCGGGACAGGGGGGCGCGGCTATGGCTACACCTTC.

The CDR3 loop reads CASSKTGSEYGYTF. CDR3 nucleotides: TGCGCCAGCAGCAAAACAGGTTCGGAATATGGCTACACCTTC. The chain carries TRBV5-1 and TRBJ1-2; TRBD1 might be the D (5 bases). The CDR3 length is 14 residues. Germline CDR1 SGHRS, CDR2 YFSETQ. Trimming removed 4 bases at V and 5 bases at J, with 15 bases between.